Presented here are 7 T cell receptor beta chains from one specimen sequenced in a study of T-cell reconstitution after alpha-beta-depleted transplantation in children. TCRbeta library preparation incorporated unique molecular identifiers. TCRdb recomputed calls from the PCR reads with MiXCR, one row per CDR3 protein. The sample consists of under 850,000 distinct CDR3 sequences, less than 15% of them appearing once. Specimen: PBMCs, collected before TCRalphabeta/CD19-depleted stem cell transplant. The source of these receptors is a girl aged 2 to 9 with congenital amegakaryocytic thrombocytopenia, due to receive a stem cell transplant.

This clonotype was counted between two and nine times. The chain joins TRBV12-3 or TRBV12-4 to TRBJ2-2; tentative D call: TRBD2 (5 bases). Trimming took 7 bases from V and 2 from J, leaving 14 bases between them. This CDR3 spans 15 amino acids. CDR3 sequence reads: CASTYGVINTGELFF. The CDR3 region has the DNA TGTGCCAGCACCTACGGGGTAATAAACACCGGGGAGCTGTTTTTT.

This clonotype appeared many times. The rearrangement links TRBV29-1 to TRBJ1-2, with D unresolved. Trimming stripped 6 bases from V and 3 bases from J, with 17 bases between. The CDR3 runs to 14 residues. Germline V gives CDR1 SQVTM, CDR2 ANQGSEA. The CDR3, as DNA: TGCAGCGTCCCGTCCGGGCCCTGGGACTATGGCTACACCTTC. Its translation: CSVPSGPWDYGYTF.

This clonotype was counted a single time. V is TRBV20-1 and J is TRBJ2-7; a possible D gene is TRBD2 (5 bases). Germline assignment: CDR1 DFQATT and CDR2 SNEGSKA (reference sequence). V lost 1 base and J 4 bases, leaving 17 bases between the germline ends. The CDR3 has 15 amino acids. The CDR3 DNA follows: TGCAGTGCTAGAGTCGGGCTAGCAGCTCAGTACGAGCAGTACTTC. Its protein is CSARVGLAAQYEQYF.

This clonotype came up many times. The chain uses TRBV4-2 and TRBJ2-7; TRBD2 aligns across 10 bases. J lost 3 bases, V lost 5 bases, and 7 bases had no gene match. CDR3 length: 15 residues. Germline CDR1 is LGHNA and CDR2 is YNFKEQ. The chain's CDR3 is CASSFQREGYYEQYF. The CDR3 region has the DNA TGTGCCAGCAGCTTCCAGCGGGAGGGATACTACGAGCAGTACTTC.

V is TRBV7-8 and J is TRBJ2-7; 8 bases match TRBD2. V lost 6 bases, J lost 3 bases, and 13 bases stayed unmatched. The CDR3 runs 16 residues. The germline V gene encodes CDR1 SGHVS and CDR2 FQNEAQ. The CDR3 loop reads CASRLDSGTSSYEQYF. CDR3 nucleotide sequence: TGTGCCAGCAGGCTGGACTCCGGGACTAGTAGCTACGAGCAGTACTTC.

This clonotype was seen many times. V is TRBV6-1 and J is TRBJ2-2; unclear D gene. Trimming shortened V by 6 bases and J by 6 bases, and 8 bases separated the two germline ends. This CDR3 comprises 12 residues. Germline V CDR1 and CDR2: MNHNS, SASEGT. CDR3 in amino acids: CASRWGAGELFF. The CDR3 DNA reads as TGTGCCAGCAGGTGGGGTGCCGGGGAGCTGTTTTTT.

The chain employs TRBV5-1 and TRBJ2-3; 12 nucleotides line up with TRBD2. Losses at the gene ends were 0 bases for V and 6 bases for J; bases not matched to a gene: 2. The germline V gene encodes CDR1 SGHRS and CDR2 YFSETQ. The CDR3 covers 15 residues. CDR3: CASSLVTSGSDTQYF. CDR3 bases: TGCGCCAGCAGCTTGGTGACTAGCGGGAGTGATACGCAGTATTTT.